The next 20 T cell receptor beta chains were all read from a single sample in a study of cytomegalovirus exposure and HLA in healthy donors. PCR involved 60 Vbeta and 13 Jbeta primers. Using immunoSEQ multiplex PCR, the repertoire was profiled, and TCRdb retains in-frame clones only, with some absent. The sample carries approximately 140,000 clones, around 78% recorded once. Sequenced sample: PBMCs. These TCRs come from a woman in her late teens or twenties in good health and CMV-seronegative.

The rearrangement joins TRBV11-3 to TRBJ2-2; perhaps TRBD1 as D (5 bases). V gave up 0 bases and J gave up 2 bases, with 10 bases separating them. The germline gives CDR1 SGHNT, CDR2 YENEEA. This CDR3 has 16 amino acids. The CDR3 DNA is TGTGCCAGCAGCTTAGAACAGGTTCCAAACACCGGGGAGCTGTTTTTT. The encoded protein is CASSLEQVPNTGELFF.

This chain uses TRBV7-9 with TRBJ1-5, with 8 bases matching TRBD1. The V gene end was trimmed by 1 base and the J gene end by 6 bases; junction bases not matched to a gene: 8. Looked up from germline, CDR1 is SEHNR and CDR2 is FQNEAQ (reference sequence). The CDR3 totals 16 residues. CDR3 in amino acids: CASSLGFRGQGQPQHF. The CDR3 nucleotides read TGTGCCAGCAGCTTAGGTTTCAGGGGGCAGGGTCAGCCCCAGCATTTT.

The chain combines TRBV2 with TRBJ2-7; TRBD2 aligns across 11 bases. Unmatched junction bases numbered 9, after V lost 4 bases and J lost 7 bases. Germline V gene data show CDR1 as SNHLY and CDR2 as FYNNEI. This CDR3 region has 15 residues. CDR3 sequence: CASSAGSGGAYEQYF. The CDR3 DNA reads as TGTGCCAGCAGTGCCGGTAGCGGGGGGGCATATGAGCAGTACTTC.

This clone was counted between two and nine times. CDR3 region: CASSLVADTQYF. The CDR3 nucleotides read TGTGCCAGCAGCTTGGTAGCGGATACGCAGTATTTT. The chain recombines TRBV5-6 with TRBJ2-3; D may be TRBD2 (5 bases). V lost 0 bases and J 6 bases, leaving 5 bases between the germline ends. Germline CDR1 is SGHDT and CDR2 is YYEEEE. The CDR3 is 12 amino acids. The full variable domain, in which reference TRBV5-6 and TRBJ2-3 provide the parts outside the CDR3, is DAGVTQSPTHLIKTRGQQVTLRCSPKSGHDTVSWYQQALGQGPQFIFQYYEEEERQRGNFPDRFSGHQFPNYSSELNVNALLLGDSALYLCASSLVADTQYFGPGTRLTVL.

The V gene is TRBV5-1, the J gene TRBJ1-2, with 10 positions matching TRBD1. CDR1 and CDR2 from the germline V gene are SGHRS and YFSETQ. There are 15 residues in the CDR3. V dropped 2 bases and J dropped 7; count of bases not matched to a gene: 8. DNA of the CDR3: TGCGCCAGCAGCTTTCCCGGGACAGGGGTTATTGGCTACACCTTC. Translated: CASSFPGTGVIGYTF.

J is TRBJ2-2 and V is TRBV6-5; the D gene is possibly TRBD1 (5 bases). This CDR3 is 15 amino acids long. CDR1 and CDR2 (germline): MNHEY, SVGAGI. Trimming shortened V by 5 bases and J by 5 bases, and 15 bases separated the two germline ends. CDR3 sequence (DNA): TGTGCCAGCAGTCCGATAGGGGTTGTGACCGGGGAGCTGTTTTTT. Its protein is CASSPIGVVTGELFF.

CDR3 sequence: CASSAPDTEAFF. In nucleotides, the CDR3 is TGTGCCAGCAGTGCCCCGGACACTGAAGCTTTCTTT. J is TRBJ1-1 and V is TRBV2, with no clear D. The V gene lost 4 bases and the J gene lost 3 bases, with 6 bases spanning the gap. CDR3 length: 12 residues. CDR1 is SNHLY and CDR2 is FYNNEI in the germline V gene.

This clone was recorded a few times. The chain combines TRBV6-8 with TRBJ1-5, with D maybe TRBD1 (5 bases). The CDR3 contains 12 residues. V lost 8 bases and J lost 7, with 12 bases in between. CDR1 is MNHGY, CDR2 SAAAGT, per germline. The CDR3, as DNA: TGTGCCAGCGGGGCAGGACCCCAGCCCCAGCATTTT. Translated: CASGAGPQPQHF.

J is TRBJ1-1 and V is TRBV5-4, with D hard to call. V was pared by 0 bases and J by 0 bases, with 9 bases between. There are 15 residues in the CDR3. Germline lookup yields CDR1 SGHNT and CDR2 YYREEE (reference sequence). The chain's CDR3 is CASSLVESLNTEAFF. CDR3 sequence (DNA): TGTGCCAGCAGCTTGGTTGAAAGCCTGAACACTGAAGCTTTCTTT.

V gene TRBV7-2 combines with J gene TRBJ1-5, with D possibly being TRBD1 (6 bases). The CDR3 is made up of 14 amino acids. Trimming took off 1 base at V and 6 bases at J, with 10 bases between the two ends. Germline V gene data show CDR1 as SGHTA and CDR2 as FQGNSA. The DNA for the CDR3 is TGTGCCAGCAGCTTAGGAAGGGGGGGTCAGCCCCAGCATTTT. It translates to CASSLGRGGQPQHF.

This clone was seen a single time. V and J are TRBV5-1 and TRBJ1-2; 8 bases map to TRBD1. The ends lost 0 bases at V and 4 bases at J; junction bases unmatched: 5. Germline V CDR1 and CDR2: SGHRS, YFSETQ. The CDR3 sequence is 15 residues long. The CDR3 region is CASSLGQGWSYGYTF. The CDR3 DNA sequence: TGCGCCAGCAGCTTGGGACAGGGGTGGAGCTATGGCTACACCTTC.

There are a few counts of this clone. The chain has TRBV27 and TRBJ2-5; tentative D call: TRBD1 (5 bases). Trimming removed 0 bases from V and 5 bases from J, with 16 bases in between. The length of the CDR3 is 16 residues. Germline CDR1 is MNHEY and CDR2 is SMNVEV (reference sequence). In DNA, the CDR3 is TGTGCCAGCAGTTTATCGACCAGGGTGGCCGGGGAGACCCAGTACTTC. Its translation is CASSLSTRVAGETQYF.

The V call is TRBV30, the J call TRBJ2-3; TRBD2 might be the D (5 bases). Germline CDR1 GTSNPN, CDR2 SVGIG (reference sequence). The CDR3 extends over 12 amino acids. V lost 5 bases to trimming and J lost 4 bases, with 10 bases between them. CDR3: CAWGETSDTQYF. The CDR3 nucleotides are TGTGCCTGGGGGGAGACTTCAGATACGCAGTATTTT.

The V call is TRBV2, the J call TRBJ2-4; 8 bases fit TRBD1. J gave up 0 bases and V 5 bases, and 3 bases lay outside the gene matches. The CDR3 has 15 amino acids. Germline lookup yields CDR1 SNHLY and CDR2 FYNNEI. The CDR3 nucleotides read TGTGCCAGCAGTCCGACAGGGGTAGCCAAAAACATTCAGTACTTC. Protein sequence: CASSPTGVAKNIQYF.

The CDR3 loop reads CASRTVQGMIQPQHF. The CDR3 nucleotides are TGTGCCAGCAGGACCGTACAGGGGATGATCCAGCCCCAGCATTTT. The chain combines TRBV28 with TRBJ1-5; 7 nucleotides agree with TRBD1. Trimming cost V 6 bases and J 7 bases; bases outside gene matches: 12. CDR1 and CDR2 from the germline V gene are MDHEN and SYDVKM. The CDR3 has 15 residues.

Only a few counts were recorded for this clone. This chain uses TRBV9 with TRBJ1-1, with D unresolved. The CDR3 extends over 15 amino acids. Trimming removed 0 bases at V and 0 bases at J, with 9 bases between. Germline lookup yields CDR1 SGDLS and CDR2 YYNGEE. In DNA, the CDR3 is TGTGCCAGCAGCGTAGTGAACAGCCTGAACACTGAAGCTTTCTTT. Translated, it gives CASSVVNSLNTEAFF.

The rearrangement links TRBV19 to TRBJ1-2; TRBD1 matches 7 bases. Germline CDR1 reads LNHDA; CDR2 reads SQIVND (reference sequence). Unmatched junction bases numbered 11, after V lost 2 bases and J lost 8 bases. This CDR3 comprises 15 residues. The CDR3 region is CASSIFHRDRGGYTF. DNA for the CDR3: TGTGCCAGTAGTATATTCCACCGGGACAGAGGAGGCTACACCTTC.

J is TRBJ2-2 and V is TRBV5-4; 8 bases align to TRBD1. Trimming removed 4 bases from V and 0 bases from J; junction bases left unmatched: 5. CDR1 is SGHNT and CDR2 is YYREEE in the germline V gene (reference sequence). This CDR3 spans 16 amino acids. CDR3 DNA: TGTGCCAGCAGCAAAGACAGGGGCTCGAACACCGGGGAGCTGTTTTTT. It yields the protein CASSKDRGSNTGELFF. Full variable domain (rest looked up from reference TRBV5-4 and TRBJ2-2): ETGVTQSPTHLIKTRGQQVTLRCSSQSGHNTVSWYQQALGQGPQFIFQYYREEENGRGNFPPRFSGLQFPNYSSELNVNALELDDSALYLCASSKDRGSNTGELFFGEGSRLTVL.

Here the CDR3 reads CASWFEQVNTEAFF. The CDR3 DNA reads TGTGCCAGCTGGTTCGAACAGGTGAACACTGAAGCTTTCTTT. The V call is TRBV2, the J call TRBJ1-1, with TRBD1 as a possible D gene (5 bases). CDR1 SNHLY and CDR2 FYNNEI come from the germline V gene. Deletions cut 8 bases from V and 0 bases from J, with 13 bases between. The CDR3 runs to 14 residues.

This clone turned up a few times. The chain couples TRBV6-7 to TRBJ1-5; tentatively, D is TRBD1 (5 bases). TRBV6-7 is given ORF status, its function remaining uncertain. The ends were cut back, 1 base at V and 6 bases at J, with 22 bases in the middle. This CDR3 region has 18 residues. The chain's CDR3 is CASSYYDPGRGQTQPQHF. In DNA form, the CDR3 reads TGTGCCAGCAGTTACTATGACCCCGGGAGGGGCCAAACTCAGCCCCAGCATTTT.